The TCR beta chain described here comes from a study of vaccination and CD4 T cells after COVID-19. Study information: Four females and six males made up the convalescents, two of whom were Hispanic. Cultures serving as controls received a peptide pool (CEFX or HIV-1 Nef) or no peptide.

Time point given: late sampling 161 to 241 days after vaccination in a few convalescent patients. Treatment in this sample: roughly nine-day PBMC culture with coronavirus spike peptide pools or control peptides (ViraFEST assay). The CDR3 is 16 amino acids. Per the germline V gene, CDR1 is SGHTA and CDR2 is FQGNSA. Trimming at V came to 5 bases and at J to 3 bases, leaving 7 bases not matched to a gene. At the Johns Hopkins FTIC core, DNA taken from cultured CD4+ T cells was sequenced by way of the Oncomine TCR Beta short-read assay. TCRdb processed the PCR reads anew with MiXCR; each CDR3 protein has one entry. This table has around 18,000 distinct CDR3 sequences, roughly half appearing once. As regards this clonotype: Its target is not known.

Sequenced here: CD4+ T cells from blood, cultured in vitro, sampled about 7 months after SARS-CoV-2 vaccination. The sequence was collected from a human donor who had recovered from COVID-19. The chain joins TRBV7-2 to TRBJ2-1; 10 bases fit TRBD2. The CDR3 DNA is TGTGCCAGCAGCGTACTAGCGGGGCTAAACTACAATGAGCAGTTCTTC. Translating gives CASSVLAGLNYNEQFF.